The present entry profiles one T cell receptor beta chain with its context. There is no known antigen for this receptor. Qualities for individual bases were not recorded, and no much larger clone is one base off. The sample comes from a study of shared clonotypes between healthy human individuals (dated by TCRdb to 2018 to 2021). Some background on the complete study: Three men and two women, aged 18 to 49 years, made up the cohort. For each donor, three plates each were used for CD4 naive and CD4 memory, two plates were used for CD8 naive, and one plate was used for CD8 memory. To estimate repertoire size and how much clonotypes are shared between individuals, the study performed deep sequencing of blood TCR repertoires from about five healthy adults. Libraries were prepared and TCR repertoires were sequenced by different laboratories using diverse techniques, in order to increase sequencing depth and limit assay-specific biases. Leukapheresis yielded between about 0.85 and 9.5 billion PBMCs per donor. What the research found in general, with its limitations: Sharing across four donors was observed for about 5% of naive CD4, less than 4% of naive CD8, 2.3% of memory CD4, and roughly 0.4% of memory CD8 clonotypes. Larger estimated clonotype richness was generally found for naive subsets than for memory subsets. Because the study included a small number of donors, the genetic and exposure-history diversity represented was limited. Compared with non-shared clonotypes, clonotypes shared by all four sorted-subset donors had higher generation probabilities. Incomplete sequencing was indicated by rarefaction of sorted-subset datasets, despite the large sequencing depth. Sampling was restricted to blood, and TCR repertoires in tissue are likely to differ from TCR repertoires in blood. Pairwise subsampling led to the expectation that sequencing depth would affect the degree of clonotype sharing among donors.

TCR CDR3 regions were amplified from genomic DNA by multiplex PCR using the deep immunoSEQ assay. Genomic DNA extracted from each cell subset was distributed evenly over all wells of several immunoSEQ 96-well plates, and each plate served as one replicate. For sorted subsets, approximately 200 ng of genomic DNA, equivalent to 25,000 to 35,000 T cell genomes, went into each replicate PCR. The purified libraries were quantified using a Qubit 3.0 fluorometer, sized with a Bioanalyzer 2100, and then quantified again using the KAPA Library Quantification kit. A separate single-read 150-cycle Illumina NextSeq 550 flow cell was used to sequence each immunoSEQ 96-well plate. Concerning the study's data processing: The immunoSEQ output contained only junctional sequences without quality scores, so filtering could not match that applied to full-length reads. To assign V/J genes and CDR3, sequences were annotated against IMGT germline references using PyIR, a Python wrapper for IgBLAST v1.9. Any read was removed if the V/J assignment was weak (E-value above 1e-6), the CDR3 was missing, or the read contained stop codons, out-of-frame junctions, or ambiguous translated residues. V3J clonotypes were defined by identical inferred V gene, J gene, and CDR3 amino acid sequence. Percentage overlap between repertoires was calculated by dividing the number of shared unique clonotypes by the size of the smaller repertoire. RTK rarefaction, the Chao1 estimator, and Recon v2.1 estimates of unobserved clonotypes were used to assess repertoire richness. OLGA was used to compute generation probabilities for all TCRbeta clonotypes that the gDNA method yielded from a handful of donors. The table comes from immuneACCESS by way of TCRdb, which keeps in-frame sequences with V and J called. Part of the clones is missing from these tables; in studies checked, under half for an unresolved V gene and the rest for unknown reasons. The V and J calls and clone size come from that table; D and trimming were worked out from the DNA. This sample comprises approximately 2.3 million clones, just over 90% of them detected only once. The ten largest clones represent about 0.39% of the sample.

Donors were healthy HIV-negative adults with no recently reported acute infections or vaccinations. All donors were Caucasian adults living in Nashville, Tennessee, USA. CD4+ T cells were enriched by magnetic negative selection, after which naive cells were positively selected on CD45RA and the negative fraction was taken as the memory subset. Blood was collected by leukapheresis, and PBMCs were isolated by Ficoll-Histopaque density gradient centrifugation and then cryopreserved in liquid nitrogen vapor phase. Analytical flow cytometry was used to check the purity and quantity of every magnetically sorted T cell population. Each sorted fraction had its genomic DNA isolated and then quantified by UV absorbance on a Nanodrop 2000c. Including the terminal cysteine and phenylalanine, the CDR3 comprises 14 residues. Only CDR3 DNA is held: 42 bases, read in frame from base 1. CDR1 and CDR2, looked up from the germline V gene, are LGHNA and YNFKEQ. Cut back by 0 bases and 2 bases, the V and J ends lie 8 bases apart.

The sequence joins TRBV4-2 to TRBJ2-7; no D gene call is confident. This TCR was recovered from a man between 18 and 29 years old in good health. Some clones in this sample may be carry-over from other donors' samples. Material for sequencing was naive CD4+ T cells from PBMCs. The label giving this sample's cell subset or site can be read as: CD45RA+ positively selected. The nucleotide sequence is TGTGCCAGCAGCCAAGATGGCCAGACCTACGAGCAGTACTTC. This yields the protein CASSQDGQTYEQYF.